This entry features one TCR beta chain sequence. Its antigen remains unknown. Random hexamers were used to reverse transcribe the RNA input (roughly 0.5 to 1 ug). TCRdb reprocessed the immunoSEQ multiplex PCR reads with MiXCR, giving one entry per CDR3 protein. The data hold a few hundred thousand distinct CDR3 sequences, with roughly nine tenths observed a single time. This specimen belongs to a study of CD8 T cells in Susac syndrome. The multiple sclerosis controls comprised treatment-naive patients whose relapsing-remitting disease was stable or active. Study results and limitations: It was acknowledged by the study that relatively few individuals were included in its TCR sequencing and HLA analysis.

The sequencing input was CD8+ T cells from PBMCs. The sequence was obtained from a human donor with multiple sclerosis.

CDR3 sequence reads: CASSHRSGGLPINEQFF. CDR3 in DNA: TGTGCCAGCAGCCACCGTAGCGGGGGCCTCCCGATAAATGAGCAGTTCTTC. The rearrangement joins TRBV7-9 to TRBJ2-1, with 9 bases aligning to TRBD2. CDR3 length: 17 amino acids. J was trimmed by 7 bases and V by 5 bases; bases with no gene match: 15. Germline lookup yields CDR1 SEHNR and CDR2 FQNEAQ (reference sequence).